The 23 T cell receptor beta chains in this list originate from one sample, sequenced in a study of cytomegalovirus exposure and HLA in healthy donors. It was with 60 Vbeta and 13 Jbeta primers that the PCR ran. Profiling relied on immunoSEQ multiplex PCR, and the TCRdb table lists in-frame clones only, not all of them. Of roughly 190,000 clones detected, 65% to 80% appear once; the ten largest clones hold over 4%. Sequencing was done on a sample of PBMCs. These TCRs come from a man aged 25 to 40 in good health and CMV-seropositive.

The chain carries TRBV6-6 and TRBJ1-1; 8 bases are shared with TRBD1. Per germline, CDR1 MNHNY and CDR2 SVGAGI (reference sequence). The CDR3 extends over 14 amino acids. V dropped 5 bases and J dropped 1; count of bases not matched to a gene: 3. CDR3 protein: CASSRTGGNTEAFF. The CDR3 DNA is TGTGCCAGCAGTAGAACAGGGGGGAACACTGAAGCTTTCTTT.

As DNA, the CDR3 is TGTGCCTGGAGTCGGGGGTGGAACGAGCAGTACTTC. Its translation is CAWSRGWNEQYF. This chain joins TRBV30 and TRBJ2-7; the D gene is possibly TRBD2 (6 bases). The V gene's germline CDR1 is GTSNPN and CDR2 SVGIG (reference sequence). This CDR3 is built from 12 residues. V dropped 2 bases and J dropped 5 bases, with 10 bases sitting between them.

The V call is TRBV10-2, the J call TRBJ2-7; TRBD1 might be the D (6 bases). Germline V gives CDR1 WSHSY, CDR2 SAAADI. V was cut by 9 bases and J by 0 bases, with 9 bases left in between. The CDR3 has 12 amino acids. In nucleotides, the CDR3 is TGCGCCAGTATGACAGGCTCCTACGAGCAGTACTTC. Protein sequence: CASMTGSYEQYF.

This chain uses TRBV9 with TRBJ2-5, with 7 bases that match TRBD2. CDR1 SGDLS and CDR2 YYNGEE come from the germline V gene. Unmatched junction bases numbered 9, after V lost 0 bases and J lost 4 bases. This CDR3 region has 16 residues. The CDR3 here is CASSVGGGGRGETQYF. DNA of the CDR3: TGTGCCAGCAGCGTAGGTGGGGGAGGGCGAGGAGAGACCCAGTACTTC.

This clone was observed once. The chain combines TRBV7-2 with TRBJ1-2; tentative D call: TRBD1 (5 bases). V lost 2 bases to trimming and J lost 3 bases, with 13 bases between them. The CDR3 consists of 15 residues. Germline V lookup: CDR1 SGHTA, CDR2 FQGNSA. The CDR3 is CASSLQGLVDYGYTF. In nucleotides, the CDR3 is TGTGCCAGCAGCTTACAGGGTCTGGTAGACTATGGCTACACCTTC. Complete variable domain (other parts from reference TRBV7-2 and TRBJ1-2): GAGVSQSPSNKVTEKGKDVELRCDPISGHTALYWYRQSLGQGLEFLIYFQGNSAPDKSGLPSDRFSAERTGGSVSTLTIQRTQQEDSAVYLCASSLQGLVDYGYTFGSGTRLTVV.

The chain has TRBV11-2 and TRBJ2-1; 9 bases are shared with TRBD1. Germline-derived CDR1 and CDR2 are SGHAT and FQNNGV. The V segment lost 5 bases and the J segment 3 bases; nucleotides outside the gene matches: 5. This CDR3 has 15 residues. The CDR3: CASSDGTGSYNEQFF. CDR3 sequence (DNA): TGTGCCAGCAGCGACGGGACAGGGAGCTACAATGAGCAGTTCTTC.

The rearrangement links TRBV18 to TRBJ2-7; D is uncertain. This CDR3 has 14 residues. V was trimmed by 4 bases and J by 0 bases, leaving 10 bases between them. The germline CDR1 and CDR2 sequences are KGHSH and LQKENI. The CDR3 loop is CASSHDFNSYEQYF. In DNA form, the CDR3 reads TGTGCCAGCTCACACGACTTTAACTCCTACGAGCAGTACTTC.

The genes are TRBV2 and TRBJ2-1, with D possibly TRBD2 on 5 matching bases. The V gene lost 3 bases and the J gene lost 9 bases, with 12 bases spanning the gap. The germline CDR1 and CDR2 sequences are SNHLY and FYNNEI. The CDR3 length is 13 residues. The CDR3 region has the DNA TGTGCCAGCAGTGACGGGGTACCCCGTGAGCAGTTCTTC. Translating gives CASSDGVPREQFF.

This clone was counted once. This rearrangement joins TRBV6-5 to TRBJ2-2; D perhaps matches TRBD1 (6 bases). V was shortened by 6 bases and J by 5 bases, with 10 bases between the two germline ends. Germline V CDR1 and CDR2: MNHEY, SVGAGI. The CDR3 length is 13 residues. The CDR3 DNA follows: TGTGCCAGCAGCTCAGGGGTGACCGGGGAGCTGTTTTTT. Amino acid sequence: CASSSGVTGELFF.

A remark on this clone: The junction differs from germline at one of its ends, possibly a read error. V is TRBV7-7 and J is TRBJ2-2; D could derive from TRBD1 or TRBD2 (6 bases each). Germline lookup yields CDR1 SSHAT and CDR2 FNYEAQ (reference sequence). CDR3 length: 15 amino acids. The CDR3 spells CASSLGGPGTGELFF. CDR3 in DNA: TGTGCTAGCAGCTTAGGGGGGCCGGGCACCGGGGAGCTGTTTTTT. Supplemented by reference TRBV7-7 and TRBJ2-2, the full variable domain reads GAGVSQSPRYKVTKRGQDVTLRCDPISSHATLYWYQQALGQGPEFLTYFNYEAQPDKSGLPSDRFSAERPEGSISTLTIQRTEQRDSAMYRCASSLGGPGTGELFFGEGSRLTVL.

This clone was picked up one time. The rearrangement joins TRBV18 to TRBJ2-3; a possible D gene is TRBD2 (6 bases). Looked up from germline, CDR1 is KGHSH and CDR2 is LQKENI. V was clipped by 3 bases and J by 4 bases, with 11 bases between them. The CDR3 totals 14 residues. The CDR3 loop is CASSPAGFPDTQYF. CDR3 sequence (DNA): TGTGCCAGCTCACCGGCGGGGTTCCCAGATACGCAGTATTTT.

The chain links TRBV5-5 to TRBJ1-5; 12 nucleotides match TRBD1. The V gene end was trimmed by 2 bases and the J gene end by 6 bases; junction bases not matched to a gene: 12. This CDR3 has 18 residues. Germline loops: CDR1 SGHKS, CDR2 YYEKEE (reference sequence). The CDR3 loop is CASSFSGLGTGGGQPQHF. DNA for the CDR3: TGTGCCAGCAGCTTTTCCGGTTTGGGGACAGGGGGCGGTCAGCCCCAGCATTTT.

This chain uses TRBV6-8 with TRBJ1-5; the D is unclear. There are 13 residues in the CDR3. From germline, CDR1 is MNHGY and CDR2 SAAAGT. The V gene lost 7 bases and the J gene lost 7 bases, with 14 bases spanning the gap. The CDR3 loop is CASTLAGNQPQHF. Written as DNA, the CDR3 is TGTGCCAGCACCCTAGCGGGGAACCAGCCCCAGCATTTT.

The rearrangement uses TRBV7-9 and TRBJ2-3; D might be TRBD2 (6 bases). V was trimmed by 6 bases and J by 1 base, leaving 8 bases between them. The CDR3 consists of 13 residues. Germline CDR1 is SEHNR and CDR2 is FQNEAQ (reference sequence). The CDR3 bases are TGTGCCAGCAGGCGGGACCGCACAGATACGCAGTATTTT. Translating gives CASRRDRTDTQYF. Drawing the rest from reference TRBV7-9 and TRBJ2-3, the complete variable domain is DTGVSQNPRHKITKRGQNVTFRCDPISEHNRLYWYRQTLGQGPEFLTYFQNEAQLEKSRLLSDRFSAERPKGSFSTLEIQRTEQGDSAMYLCASRRDRTDTQYFGPGTRLTVL.

The rearrangement uses TRBV5-1 and TRBJ2-7, with D possibly being TRBD2 (6 bases). Germline CDR1 is SGHRS and CDR2 is YFSETQ. The CDR3 is 14 residues long. V shed 4 bases and J shed 0 bases, with 11 bases lying between them. The CDR3 here is CASSRDGSSYEQYF. The CDR3, as DNA: TGCGCCAGCAGCCGGGACGGGAGCTCCTACGAGCAGTACTTC.

CDR3 amino acids: CASSLFTDEKLFF. The CDR3, as DNA: TGTGCCAGCAGCCTGTTTACTGATGAAAAACTGTTTTTT. The chain carries TRBV5-4 and TRBJ1-4; no clear D gene. The CDR3 totals 13 residues. Germline loops: CDR1 SGHNT, CDR2 YYREEE (reference sequence). V was clipped by 4 bases and J by 6 bases, with 10 bases between them.

CDR3 region: CASRAPSGRTETQYF. The CDR3, as DNA: TGTGCCAGCAGGGCTCCTAGCGGGAGGACGGAGACCCAGTACTTC. The chain recombines TRBV28 with TRBJ2-5, with 11 bases that match TRBD2. After removal of 6 bases from V and 5 bases from J, the junction contained 8 bases not matched to a gene. This CDR3 has 15 residues. Germline CDR1 reads MDHEN; CDR2 reads SYDVKM.

The V call is TRBV10-3, the J call TRBJ2-5; TRBD2 matches at 7 bases. Germline V gene data show CDR1 as ENHRY and CDR2 as SYGVKD. The trim removed 2 bases at V and 1 base at J, leaving 7 bases unmatched. The CDR3 runs to 16 residues. The CDR3 DNA reads TGTGCCATCAGTGAGCCCCGCAGCGGGACCCAAGAGACCCAGTACTTC. Translated, it gives CAISEPRSGTQETQYF.

This chain joins TRBV7-2 and TRBJ1-4, with 8 bases matching TRBD1. With 5 bases clipped from V and 8 bases from J, the junction kept 10 bases outside the gene matches. The germline V gene encodes CDR1 SGHTA and CDR2 FQGNSA. The CDR3 runs to 15 residues. The CDR3: CASSQGGQGGEKLFF. The CDR3 coding sequence is TGTGCCAGCAGCCAAGGAGGACAGGGCGGCGAAAAACTGTTTTTT.

The rearrangement uses TRBV5-1 and TRBJ2-2; 7 positions agree with TRBD1. This CDR3 has 15 amino acids. Germline CDR1 and CDR2: SGHRS and YFSETQ. V trimming: 3 bases; J trimming: 0 bases; junction bases outside the gene matches: 2. The CDR3 DNA reads as TGCGCCAGCAGCTGGACAGGCACGAACACCGGGGAGCTGTTTTTT. Translating it yields CASSWTGTNTGELFF.

The rearrangement joins TRBV6-1 to TRBJ1-5; D remains ambiguous. V shed 0 bases and J shed 0 bases, with 9 bases lying between them. Germline CDR1 reads MNHNS; CDR2 reads SASEGT. The CDR3 has 16 residues. The CDR3: CASSEARGISNQPQHF. DNA for the CDR3: TGTGCCAGCAGTGAAGCGCGCGGGATTAGCAATCAGCCCCAGCATTTT.

The chain has TRBV29-1 and TRBJ1-1; D not certain. Trimming pared 5 bases from V and 0 bases from J, leaving 10 bases between. The germline V gene encodes CDR1 SQVTM and CDR2 ANQGSEA. The CDR3 has 13 residues. DNA of the CDR3: TGCAGCGTTTTGGGCAGGCTGAACACTGAAGCTTTCTTT. This encodes CSVLGRLNTEAFF.

The rearrangement joins TRBV21-1 to TRBJ2-2; the table's TRBD2 call for D was not verified on the DNA. TRBV21-1 is marked as a pseudogene. This CDR3 region has 17 residues. The CDR3 spells CASISGIVREDSGELFF. The CDR3, as DNA: TGTGCCAGCATTTCGGGGATTGTCAGGGAGGATTCCGGGGAGCTGTTTTTT.